Listed below are T cell receptor beta chains from one sample, sequenced in a study of human T cells and chemical hapten exposure. TCRdb passed the RACE reads through MiXCR, listing each CDR3 protein once. Among 180,000 or so distinct CDR3 sequences, roughly 15% were seen once, and the ten largest hold less than 2%. The sequenced sample was whole blood, obtained in connection with sensitization to the hapten diphenylcyclopropenone (DPC). The receptor set was obtained from a woman aged 25 to 39 with alopecia areata. Some clones in this sample may be carry-over from other donors' samples. Both conserved end residues are part of each CDR3. The listing skips clone size in some rows; elsewhere it reads once, few, many or a size class.

j_call clone_size v_call cdr3_aa
TRBJ2-6 - TRBV7-8 CASSLFQGGVGANVLTF
TRBJ1-3 - TRBV14 CASSQEWGHSSGNTIYF
TRBJ2-2 few TRBV7-3 CASSPLQGVGELFF
TRBJ1-2 many TRBV20-1 CSASQGLNYGYTF
TRBJ1-1 - TRBV5-1 CASSFYTRSTEAFF
TRBJ2-2 - TRBV5-1 CASWRGANTGELFF
TRBJ2-2 many TRBV2 CASSEAGGSGELFF
TRBJ1-4 many TRBV3-1 CASSQGVRNEKLFF
TRBJ2-1 - TRBV28 CASSSARHEQFF
TRBJ2-2 few TRBV20-1 CSASAGAHTGELFF
TRBJ1-2 many TRBV28 CAITDRGDYGYTF
TRBJ1-6 many TRBV5-1 CASSRDLPNSPLHF
TRBJ1-5 few TRBV4-3 CASSQQVGQGGQPQHF
TRBJ2-1 many TRBV29-1 CSVTGYNEQFF
TRBJ1-5 - TRBV18 CASNRGINQPQHF
TRBJ2-7 - TRBV2 CASRHDWSLYEQYF
TRBJ2-7 many TRBV28 CASIHGGTGAGPGQYF
TRBJ2-4 - TRBV28 CASSLAGGPSRDIQYF
TRBJ2-1 few TRBV4-3 CASSPEWTGGDEQFF
TRBJ1-3 few TRBV7-2 CASSRFRDSGNTIYF
TRBJ2-4 - TRBV6-5 CATSLGGRLGNIQYF
TRBJ2-2 - TRBV7-9 CASSLALAGVTGELFF
TRBJ2-7 few TRBV3-1 CASALAGEQYF
TRBJ1-6 few TRBV18 CASSPSRGNSPLHF
TRBJ2-2 - TRBV2 CASSDRGAYAGELFF
TRBJ2-7 - TRBV10-2 CASTKDRSSYEQYF
TRBJ1-3 - TRBV2 CASSRRGSGNTIYF
TRBJ2-3 - TRBV4-1 CASSPDPAGDTQYF
TRBJ2-1 - TRBV6-6 CASSSDRAGEQFF
TRBJ1-5 few TRBV6-2/TRBV6-3 CASSSRQGRSNQPQHF
TRBJ2-1 few TRBV28 CASSKFGQINEQFF
TRBJ1-3 - TRBV30 CAWSRRARGSGNTIYF
TRBJ2-5 - TRBV10-3 CAISEDPRQETQYF
TRBJ1-1 - TRBV10-1 CASSGTGPNTEAFF
TRBJ2-7 - TRBV10-3 CAISTKEEQYF
TRBJ1-3 few TRBV20-1 CSAFSSGNTIYF
TRBJ2-1 - TRBV11-3 CASSSGGLDEQFF
TRBJ1-1 - TRBV20-1 CSALRQGGTEAFF
TRBJ2-2 - TRBV4-2 CASSQETARRLFF
TRBJ2-2 many TRBV10-3 CAISLTGELFF
TRBJ2-2 - TRBV7-2 CASSLVAGSVFAGELFF
TRBJ1-4 - TRBV6-5 CASSYSGGAFNEKLFF